This TCR beta chain was retrieved from a study of cytomegalovirus exposure and HLA in healthy donors. General observations from the study: Presence/absence analyses assumed roughly uniform sequencing depth across donors. The study put roughly 160 TCR beta chains on its list as cytomegalovirus-associated.

It was healthy bone marrow donors who served as donors. These donors counted as nominally healthy when sampled, but unrecorded immune exposures were likely. As regards this clone: Antigen: not known.

13 Jbeta primers and 60 Vbeta primers were used for the PCR. Sequencing was performed with immunoSEQ multiplex PCR; in TCRdb, only in-frame clones are kept and a portion is missing. The table shows 130,000 or so clones, with 60% to 85% occurring only once. V was clipped by 6 bases and J by 0 bases, with 12 bases between them. Germline CDR1 MNHEY, CDR2 SMNVEV (reference sequence). The CDR3 is made up of 16 amino acids. Sequenced sample: PBMCs. This receptor was obtained from a woman in her 40s in good health and CMV-seronegative. This chain joins TRBV27 and TRBJ2-6; TRBD1 might be the D (5 bases). The CDR3 region is CASSPQRGSGANVLTF. The CDR3 bases are TGTGCCAGCAGCCCCCAAAGGGGCTCTGGGGCCAACGTCCTGACTTTC.